The T cell receptor (beta chain) described here comes from a study of blood T cell repertoires in COVID-19. Study in general: Collection of acute and convalescent COVID-19 samples took place in the United States, Italy and Spain.

In the authors' workflow: By means of reference gene primer amplification, nucleated cell counts were estimated. Measured with immunoSEQ multiplex PCR; TCRdb has only the in-frame clones, and not every one. V, J and clone size were drawn from that table, and D and trimming were deduced from the DNA. Seen here are 60,000 to 70,000 clones, 88% observed once, and the top ten hold over 9.5%. Participant reports of clinical history set cohort assignment. Cohort 3 donors counted as recovered after two negative PCRs, clearance, or resolved symptoms. Material for sequencing was PBMCs or T cells enriched from blood (not recorded which). The clonotype comes from a woman in her 40s who had recovered from COVID-19.

The CDR3 coding sequence is TGTGCCAGCAGCCAAGTGGGACAGGGGAATCAGCCCCAGCATTTT. Residues: CASSQVGQGNQPQHF. This chain joins TRBV16 and TRBJ1-5; 10 nucleotides match TRBD1. The V and J ends lost 2 bases and 4 bases, in that order; junction bases with no gene match: 2. This CDR3 is 15 amino acids long. Germline V lookup: CDR1 KGHSY, CDR2 FQNENV.